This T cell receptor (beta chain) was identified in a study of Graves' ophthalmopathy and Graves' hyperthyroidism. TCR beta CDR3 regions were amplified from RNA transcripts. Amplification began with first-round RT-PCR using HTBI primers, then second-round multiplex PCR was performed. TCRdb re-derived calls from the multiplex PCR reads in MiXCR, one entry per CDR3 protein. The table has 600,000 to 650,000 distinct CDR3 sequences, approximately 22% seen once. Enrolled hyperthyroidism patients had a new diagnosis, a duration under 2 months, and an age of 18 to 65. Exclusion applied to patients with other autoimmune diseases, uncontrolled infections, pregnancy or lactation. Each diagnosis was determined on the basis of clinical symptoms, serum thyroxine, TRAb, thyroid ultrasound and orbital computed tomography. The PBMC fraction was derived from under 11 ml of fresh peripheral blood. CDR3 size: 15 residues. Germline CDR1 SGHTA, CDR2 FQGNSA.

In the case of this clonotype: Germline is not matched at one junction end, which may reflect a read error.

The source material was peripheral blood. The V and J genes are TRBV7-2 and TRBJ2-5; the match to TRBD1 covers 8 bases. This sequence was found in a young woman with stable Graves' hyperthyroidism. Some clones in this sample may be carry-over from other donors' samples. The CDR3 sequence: CAGSSNGQGQETQYF. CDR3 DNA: TGTGCCGGCAGCTCCAACGGACAGGGACAAGAGACCCAGTACTTC.